This T cell receptor (beta chain) was identified in a study of cytomegalovirus exposure and HLA in healthy donors. Primers for the PCR totalled 60 Vbeta and 13 Jbeta. Measured with immunoSEQ multiplex PCR; TCRdb has only the in-frame clones, and not every one. The repertoire holds about 120,000 clones, with over 6.5% as singletons. A few counts support this clone. Donors consisted of healthy bone marrow donors. This CDR3 contains 13 residues. The V and J ends lost 10 bases and 2 bases respectively, with 12 bases between them. Germline V CDR1 and CDR2: ENHRY, SYGVKD. The sample taken for sequencing was PBMCs. The rearrangement uses TRBV10-3 and TRBJ1-5; D gene uncertain. This TCR derives from a woman aged 40 to 50 in good health and CMV-seropositive. The CDR3 DNA reads TGTGCCACACTTAAGGAGGGCAATCAGCCCCAGCATTTT. Translated, it gives CATLKEGNQPQHF.